Here is one TCR beta chain with its context. Its target is unknown. This specimen belongs to a study of T cell responses to AZD1222 COVID-19 vaccine. Study in general: Some second doses came at about 4 weeks and others at about 12 weeks; these were pooled. Study outcomes and limitations: Donors were mostly white British, more females; clonal diversity possibly underestimated. Increased Spike-specific TCR breadth and depth were observed after two AZD1222 doses.

This table comes from immunoSEQ multiplex PCR, and its TCRdb copy is limited to in-frame clones, with some not included. Of 100,000 to 150,000 clones listed, under 90% are singletons. The CDR3 length is 16 residues. The germline V and J ends were trimmed by 0 bases and 4 bases, with 15 bases remaining between them. Germline V lookup: CDR1 SGHTA, CDR2 FQGNSA. The sequencing here drew on peripheral blood, taken on day 0 of AZD1222 vaccination. This receptor was taken from an adult in good health. The rearrangement uses TRBV7-2 and TRBJ1-2; the D is unclear. The CDR3, as DNA: TGTGCCAGCAGCTTAGCGCAGGCAGACGCTCCCTATGGCTACACCTTC. This sequence encodes CASSLAQADAPYGYTF.